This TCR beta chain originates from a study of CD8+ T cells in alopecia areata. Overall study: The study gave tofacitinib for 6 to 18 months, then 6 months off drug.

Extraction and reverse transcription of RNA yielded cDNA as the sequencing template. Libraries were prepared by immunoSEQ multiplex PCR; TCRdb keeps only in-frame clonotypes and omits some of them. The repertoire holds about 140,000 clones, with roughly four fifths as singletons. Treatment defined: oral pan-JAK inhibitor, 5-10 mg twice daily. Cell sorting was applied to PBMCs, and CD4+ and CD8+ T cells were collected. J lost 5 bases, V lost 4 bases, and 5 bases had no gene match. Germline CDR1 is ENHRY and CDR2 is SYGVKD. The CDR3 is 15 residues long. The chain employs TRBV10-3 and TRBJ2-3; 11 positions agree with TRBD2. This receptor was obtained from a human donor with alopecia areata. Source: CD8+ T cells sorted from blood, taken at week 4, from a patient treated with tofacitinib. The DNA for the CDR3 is TGTGCCATCAGTGGGACTAGCGGGCGGATAGATACGCAGTATTTT. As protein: CAISGTSGRIDTQYF.